This T cell receptor beta chain was identified in a study of blood T cell repertoires in COVID-19. About the study: Some COVID-19 samples were acute and others convalescent; all came from the United States, Italy and Spain. Sources were T cells, B-cell-depleted T cells, or PBMCs; the material itself was cDNA or gDNA.

The CDR3 contains 13 residues. As processed by the authors: Nucleated cell number was recorded as an estimate derived from reference gene primer amplification. Sequenced by immunoSEQ multiplex PCR; TCRdb stores in-frame clones only, minus some. V, J and clone size were drawn from that table, and D and trimming were deduced from the DNA. Altogether about 300,000 clones are present, about 91% being singletons, with the ten largest covering roughly 6.9%. This sequence was found in a woman between 25 and 40 years old who had recovered from COVID-19. The V gene is TRBV21-1, the J gene TRBJ2-7; the D call of TRBD2 is as the table states it, not checked on the DNA. TRBV21-1 is marked as a pseudogene. Sequencing was performed on peripheral blood. CDR3 sequence (DNA): TGTGCCAGCAGCAAGCGGGGCCCCAACGAGCAGTACTTC. Encoded protein: CASSKRGPNEQYF.